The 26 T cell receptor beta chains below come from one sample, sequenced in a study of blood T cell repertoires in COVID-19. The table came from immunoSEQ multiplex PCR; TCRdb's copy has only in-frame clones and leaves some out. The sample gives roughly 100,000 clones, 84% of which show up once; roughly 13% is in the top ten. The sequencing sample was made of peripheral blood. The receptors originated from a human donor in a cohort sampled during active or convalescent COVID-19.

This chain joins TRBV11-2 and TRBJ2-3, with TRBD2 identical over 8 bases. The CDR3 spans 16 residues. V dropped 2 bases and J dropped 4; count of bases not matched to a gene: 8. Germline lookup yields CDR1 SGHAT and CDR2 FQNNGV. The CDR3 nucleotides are TGTGCCAGCAGCTTACGCGTAGCGGGGTGGGCAGATACGCAGTATTTT. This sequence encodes CASSLRVAGWADTQYF.

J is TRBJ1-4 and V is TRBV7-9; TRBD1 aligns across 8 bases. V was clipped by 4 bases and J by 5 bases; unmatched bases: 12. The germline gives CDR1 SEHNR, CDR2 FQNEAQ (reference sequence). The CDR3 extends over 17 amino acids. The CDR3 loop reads CASSSAGQGERNEKLFF. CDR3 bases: TGTGCCAGCAGCTCGGCTGGACAGGGCGAGAGGAATGAAAAACTGTTTTTT.

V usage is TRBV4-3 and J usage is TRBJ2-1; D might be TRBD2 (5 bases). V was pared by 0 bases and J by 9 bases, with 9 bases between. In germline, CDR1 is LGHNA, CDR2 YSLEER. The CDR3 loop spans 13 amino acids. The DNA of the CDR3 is TGCGCCAGCAGCCAAGAGTCCCGGGGTGAGCAGTTCTTC. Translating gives CASSQESRGEQFF.

This chain's CDR3 is CASNLGGATYNSPLHF. For the CDR3, the DNA is TGTGCCAGTAACCTAGGGGGGGCAACCTATAATTCACCCCTCCACTTT. The chain employs TRBV19 and TRBJ1-6; D is possibly TRBD1 (6 bases). The CDR3 runs 16 residues. V lost 7 bases to trimming and J lost 2 bases, with 15 bases between them. Germline V gene lookup returns CDR1 LNHDA and CDR2 SQIVND (reference sequence). The full variable domain, rest sourced from reference TRBV19 and TRBJ1-6, is DGGITQSPKYLFRKEGQNVTLSCEQNLNHDAMYWYRQDPGQGLRLIYYSQIVNDFQKGDIAEGYSVSREKKESFPLTVTSAQKNPTAFYLCASNLGGATYNSPLHFGNGTRLTVT.

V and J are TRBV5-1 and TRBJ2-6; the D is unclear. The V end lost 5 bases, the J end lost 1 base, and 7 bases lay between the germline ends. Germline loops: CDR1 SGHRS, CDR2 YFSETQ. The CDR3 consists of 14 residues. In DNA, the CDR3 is TGCGCCAGCAGTGGGCGATCTGGGGCCAACGTCCTGACTTTC. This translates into CASSGRSGANVLTF.

CDR3 amino acids: CATSDRDSSGANVLTF. The DNA of the CDR3 is TGTGCCACCAGTGACAGAGACAGCTCTGGGGCCAACGTCCTGACTTTC. The chain combines TRBV24-1 with TRBJ2-6; a possible D gene is TRBD1 (5 bases). Trimming left V 4 bases short and J 0 bases short, with 9 bases between. There are 16 residues in the CDR3. Germline CDR1 reads KGHDR; CDR2 reads SFDVKD.

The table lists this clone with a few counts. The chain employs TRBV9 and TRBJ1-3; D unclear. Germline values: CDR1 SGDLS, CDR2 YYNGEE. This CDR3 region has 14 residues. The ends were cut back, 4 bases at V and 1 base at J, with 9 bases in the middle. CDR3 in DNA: TGTGCCAGCAGCCCCGAGATATCTGGAAACACCATATATTTT. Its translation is CASSPEISGNTIYF.

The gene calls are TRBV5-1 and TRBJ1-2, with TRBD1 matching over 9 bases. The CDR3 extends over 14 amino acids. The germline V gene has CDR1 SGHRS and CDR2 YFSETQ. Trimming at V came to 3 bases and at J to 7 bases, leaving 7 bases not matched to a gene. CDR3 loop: CASSWGDRDGGYTF. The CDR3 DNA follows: TGCGCCAGCAGCTGGGGGGACAGGGACGGTGGCTACACCTTC.

CDR3: CASSLGVRGLDTQYF. Written as DNA, the CDR3 is TGTGCCAGCAGCTTGGGTGTCAGGGGGCTGGATACGCAGTATTTT. The chain is built from TRBV5-4 and TRBJ2-3, with 8 bases that match TRBD1. V was pared by 0 bases and J by 6 bases, with 6 bases of the junction left unmatched. The CDR3 extends over 15 amino acids. Per germline, CDR1 SGHNT and CDR2 YYREEE (reference sequence).

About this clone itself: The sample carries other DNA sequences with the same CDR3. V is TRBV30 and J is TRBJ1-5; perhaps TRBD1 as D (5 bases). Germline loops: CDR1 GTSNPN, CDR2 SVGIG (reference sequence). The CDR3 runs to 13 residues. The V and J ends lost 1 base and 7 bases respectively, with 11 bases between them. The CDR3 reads CAWSGGGRQPQHF. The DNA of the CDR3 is TGTGCCTGGAGTGGGGGGGGTCGGCAGCCCCAGCATTTT. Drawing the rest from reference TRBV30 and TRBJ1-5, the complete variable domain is SQTIHQWPATLVQPVGSPLSLECTVEGTSNPNLYWYRQAAGRGLQLLFYSVGIGQISSEVPQNLSASRPQDRQFILSSKKLLLSDSGFYLCAWSGGGRQPQHFGDGTRLSIL.

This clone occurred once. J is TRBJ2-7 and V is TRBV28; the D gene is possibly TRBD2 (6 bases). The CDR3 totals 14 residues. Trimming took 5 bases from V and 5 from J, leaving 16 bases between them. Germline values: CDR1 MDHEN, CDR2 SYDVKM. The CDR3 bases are TGTGCCAGCAGTCTCCCCGGAGGGCTCGACGAGCAGTACTTC. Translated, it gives CASSLPGGLDEQYF.

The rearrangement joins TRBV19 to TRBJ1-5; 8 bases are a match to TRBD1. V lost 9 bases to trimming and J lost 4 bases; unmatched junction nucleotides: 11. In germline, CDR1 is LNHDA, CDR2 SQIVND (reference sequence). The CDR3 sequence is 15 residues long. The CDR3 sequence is CASGPEDRANQPQHF. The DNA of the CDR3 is TGTGCCAGCGGACCCGAGGACAGGGCTAATCAGCCCCAGCATTTT. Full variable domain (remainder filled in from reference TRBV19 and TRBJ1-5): DGGITQSPKYLFRKEGQNVTLSCEQNLNHDAMYWYRQDPGQGLRLIYYSQIVNDFQKGDIAEGYSVSREKKESFPLTVTSAQKNPTAFYLCASGPEDRANQPQHFGDGTRLSIL.

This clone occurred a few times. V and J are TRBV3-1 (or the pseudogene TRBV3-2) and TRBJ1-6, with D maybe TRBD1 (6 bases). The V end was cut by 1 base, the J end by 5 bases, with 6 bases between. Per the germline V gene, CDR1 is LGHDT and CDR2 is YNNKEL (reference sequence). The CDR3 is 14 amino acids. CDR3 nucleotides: TGTGCCAGCAGCCAAGGGACAGATAATTCACCCCTCCACTTT. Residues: CASSQGTDNSPLHF.

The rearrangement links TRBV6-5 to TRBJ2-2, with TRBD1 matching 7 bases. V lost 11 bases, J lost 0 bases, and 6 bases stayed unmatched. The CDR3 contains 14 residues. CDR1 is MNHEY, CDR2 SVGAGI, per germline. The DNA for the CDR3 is TGTGCCGGATTAGACAGGGCGAACACCGGGGAGCTGTTTTTT. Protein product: CAGLDRANTGELFF.

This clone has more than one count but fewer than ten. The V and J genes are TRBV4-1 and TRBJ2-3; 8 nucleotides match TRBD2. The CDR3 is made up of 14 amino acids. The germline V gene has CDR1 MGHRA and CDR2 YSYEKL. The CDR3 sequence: CPTSRAGGTDTQYF. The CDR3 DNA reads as TGCCCCACCAGCCGAGCGGGGGGCACAGATACGCAGTATTTT.

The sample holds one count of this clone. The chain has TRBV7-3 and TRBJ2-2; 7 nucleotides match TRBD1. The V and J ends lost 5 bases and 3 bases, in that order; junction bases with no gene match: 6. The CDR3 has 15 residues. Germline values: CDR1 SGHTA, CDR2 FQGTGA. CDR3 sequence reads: CASSPRQGYTGELFF. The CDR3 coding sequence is TGTGCCAGCAGCCCGAGACAGGGATACACCGGGGAGCTGTTTTTT.

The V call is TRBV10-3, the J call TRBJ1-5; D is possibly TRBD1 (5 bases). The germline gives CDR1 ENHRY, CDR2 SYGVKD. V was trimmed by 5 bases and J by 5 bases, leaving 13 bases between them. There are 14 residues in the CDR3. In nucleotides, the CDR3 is TGTGCCATCAGTACCTCCGGGGGGGATCAGCCCCAGCATTTT. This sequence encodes CAISTSGGDQPQHF.

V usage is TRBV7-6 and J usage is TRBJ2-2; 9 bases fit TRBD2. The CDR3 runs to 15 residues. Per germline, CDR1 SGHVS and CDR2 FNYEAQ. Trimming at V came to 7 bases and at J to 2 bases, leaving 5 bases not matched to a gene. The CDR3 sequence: CASTRLAANTGELFF. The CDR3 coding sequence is TGTGCCAGCACCAGACTAGCGGCAAACACCGGGGAGCTGTTTTTT.

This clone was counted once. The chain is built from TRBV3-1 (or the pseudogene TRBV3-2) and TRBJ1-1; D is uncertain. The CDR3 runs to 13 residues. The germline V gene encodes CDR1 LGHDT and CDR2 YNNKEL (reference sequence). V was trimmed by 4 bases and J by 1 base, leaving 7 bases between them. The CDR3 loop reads CASSPYKNTEAFF. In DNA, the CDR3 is TGTGCCAGCAGCCCTTACAAGAACACTGAAGCTTTCTTT.

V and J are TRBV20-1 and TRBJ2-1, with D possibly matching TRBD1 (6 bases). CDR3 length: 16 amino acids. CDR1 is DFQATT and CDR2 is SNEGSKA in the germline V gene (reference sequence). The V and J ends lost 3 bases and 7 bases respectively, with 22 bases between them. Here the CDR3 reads CSASQVVQGRHNEQFF. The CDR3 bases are TGCAGTGCTAGTCAGGTTGTTCAGGGGCGGCATAATGAGCAGTTCTTC.

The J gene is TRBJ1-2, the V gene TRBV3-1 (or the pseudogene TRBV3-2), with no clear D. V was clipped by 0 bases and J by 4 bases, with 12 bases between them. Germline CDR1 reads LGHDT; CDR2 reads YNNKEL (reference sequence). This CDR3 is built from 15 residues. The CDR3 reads CASSQDWRALYGYTF. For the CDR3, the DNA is TGTGCCAGCAGCCAAGATTGGAGAGCCCTCTATGGCTACACCTTC.

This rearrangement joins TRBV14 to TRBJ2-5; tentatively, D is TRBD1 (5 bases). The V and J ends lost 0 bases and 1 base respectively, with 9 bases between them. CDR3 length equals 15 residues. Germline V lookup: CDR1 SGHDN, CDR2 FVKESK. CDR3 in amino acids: CASSQDAGFQETQYF. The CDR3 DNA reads TGTGCCAGCAGCCAAGATGCAGGGTTCCAAGAGACCCAGTACTTC.

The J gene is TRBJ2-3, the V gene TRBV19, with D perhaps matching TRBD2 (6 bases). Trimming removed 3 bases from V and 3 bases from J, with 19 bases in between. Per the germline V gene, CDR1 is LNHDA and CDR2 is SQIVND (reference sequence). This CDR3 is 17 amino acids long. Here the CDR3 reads CASSIPIRSGRTDTQYF. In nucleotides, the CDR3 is TGTGCCAGTAGTATCCCCATCCGGAGCGGGCGGACAGATACGCAGTATTTT. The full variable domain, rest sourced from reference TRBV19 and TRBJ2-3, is DGGITQSPKYLFRKEGQNVTLSCEQNLNHDAMYWYRQDPGQGLRLIYYSQIVNDFQKGDIAEGYSVSREKKESFPLTVTSAQKNPTAFYLCASSIPIRSGRTDTQYFGPGTRLTVL.

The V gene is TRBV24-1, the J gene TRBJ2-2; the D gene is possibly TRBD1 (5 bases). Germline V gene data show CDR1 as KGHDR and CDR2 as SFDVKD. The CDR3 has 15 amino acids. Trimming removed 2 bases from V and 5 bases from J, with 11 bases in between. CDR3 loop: CATSDSYRRTGELFF. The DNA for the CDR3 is TGTGCCACCAGTGATTCGTACAGGCGGACCGGGGAGCTGTTTTTT.

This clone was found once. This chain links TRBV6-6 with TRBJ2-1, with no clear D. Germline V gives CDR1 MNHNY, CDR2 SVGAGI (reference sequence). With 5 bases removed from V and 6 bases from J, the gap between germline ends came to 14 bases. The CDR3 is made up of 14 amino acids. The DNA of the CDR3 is TGTGCCAGCAGTCCGGATCCGACTGGCAATGAGCAGTTCTTC. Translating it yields CASSPDPTGNEQFF.

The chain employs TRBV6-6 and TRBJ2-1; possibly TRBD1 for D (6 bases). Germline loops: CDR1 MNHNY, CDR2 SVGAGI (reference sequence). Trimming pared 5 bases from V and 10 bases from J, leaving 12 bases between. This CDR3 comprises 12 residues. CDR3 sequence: CASSNTGTEQFF. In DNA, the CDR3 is TGTGCCAGCAGTAACACAGGGACAGAGCAGTTCTTC.